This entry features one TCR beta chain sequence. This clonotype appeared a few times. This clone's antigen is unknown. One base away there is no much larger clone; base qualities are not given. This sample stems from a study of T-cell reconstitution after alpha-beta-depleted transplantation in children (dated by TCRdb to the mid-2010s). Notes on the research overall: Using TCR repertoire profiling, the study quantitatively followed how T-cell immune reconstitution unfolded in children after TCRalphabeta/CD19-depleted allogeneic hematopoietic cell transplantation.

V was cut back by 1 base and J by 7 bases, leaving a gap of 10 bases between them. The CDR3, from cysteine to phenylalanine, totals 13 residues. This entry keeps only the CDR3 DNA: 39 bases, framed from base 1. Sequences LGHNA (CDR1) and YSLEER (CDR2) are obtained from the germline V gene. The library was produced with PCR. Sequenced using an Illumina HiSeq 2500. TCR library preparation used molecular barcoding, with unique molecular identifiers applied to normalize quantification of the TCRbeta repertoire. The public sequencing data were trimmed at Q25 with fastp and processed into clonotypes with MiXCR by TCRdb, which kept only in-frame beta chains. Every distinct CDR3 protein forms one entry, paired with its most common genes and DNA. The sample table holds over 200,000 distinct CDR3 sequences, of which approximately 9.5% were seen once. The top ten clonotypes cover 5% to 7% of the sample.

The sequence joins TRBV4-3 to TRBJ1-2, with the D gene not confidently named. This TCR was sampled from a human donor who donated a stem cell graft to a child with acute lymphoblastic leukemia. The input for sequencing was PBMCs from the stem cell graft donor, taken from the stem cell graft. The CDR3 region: CASSQGWGSGYTF. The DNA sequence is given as TGCGCCAGCAGCCAAGGGTGGGGAAGTGGCTACACCTTC.